This T cell receptor (beta chain) was recorded in a study of blood T cell repertoires in COVID-19. Turning to the study itself: Material from acute and convalescent COVID-19 was sourced from the United States, Italy and Spain.

Per the study methods: Estimated nucleated cell counts came from reference gene primer amplification. Assay used: immunoSEQ multiplex PCR; TCRdb lists only in-frame clones, some missing. From that table come the V and J calls and clone size; the DNA was used to work out D and trimming. This sample carries 70,000 to 95,000 clones, 81% of them seen once, and the ten largest clones take around an eighth. The source material was peripheral blood. The receptor was derived from a human donor in a cohort sampled during active COVID-19.

Written as DNA, the CDR3 is TGTGCCAGCCAGGGCCGGCTAGCGGGGGGGACTGGGAATGAGCAGTTCTTC. Translated: CASQGRLAGGTGNEQFF. This chain links TRBV7-2 with TRBJ2-1; the match to TRBD2 covers 12 bases. The V gene end was trimmed by 8 bases and the J gene end by 7 bases; junction bases not matched to a gene: 15. Germline V lookup: CDR1 SGHTA, CDR2 FQGNSA. The CDR3 is 17 amino acids.